The 23 T cell receptor beta chains presented below share a single source sample, sequenced in a study of blood T cell repertoires in COVID-19. The protocol was immunoSEQ multiplex PCR, while the TCRdb copy is restricted to in-frame clones and leaves out a portion. Among about 280,000 clones listed, approximately 85% were seen once. Input material: peripheral blood. These TCRs come from a human donor in a cohort sampled during active COVID-19.

The chain employs TRBV9 and TRBJ2-3; D is unresolved. Germline values: CDR1 SGDLS, CDR2 YYNGEE. V was clipped by 0 bases and J by 6 bases, with 17 bases between them. This CDR3 comprises 16 residues. CDR3: CASSVEVTERFDTQYF. In DNA, the CDR3 is TGTGCCAGCAGCGTAGAGGTGACGGAGAGATTCGATACGCAGTATTTT.

This clone has a single count. This CDR3 is CASSYMREAFF. Here the CDR3 DNA reads TGTGCCAGCAGTTACATGCGCGAAGCTTTCTTT. This chain joins TRBV6-5 and TRBJ1-1; D remains unclear. This CDR3 has 11 residues. Germline V gene data show CDR1 as MNHEY and CDR2 as SVGAGI. V was pared by 2 bases and J by 8 bases, with 6 bases between.

V usage is TRBV7-9 and J usage is TRBJ1-4; the D gene is possibly TRBD1 (5 bases). V was shortened by 1 base and J by 4 bases, with 10 bases between the two germline ends. The CDR3 loop spans 15 amino acids. The V gene's germline CDR1 is SEHNR and CDR2 FQNEAQ (reference sequence). The chain's CDR3 is CASSLGYGGNEKLFF. CDR3 in DNA: TGTGCCAGCAGCTTAGGTTACGGGGGTAATGAAAAACTGTTTTTT. Together with reference TRBV7-9 and TRBJ1-4, the CDR3 gives the full variable domain: DTGVSQNPRHKITKRGQNVTFRCDPISEHNRLYWYRQTLGQGPEFLTYFQNEAQLEKSRLLSDRFSAERPKGSFSTLEIQRTEQGDSAMYLCASSLGYGGNEKLFFGSGTQLSVL.

The chain couples TRBV5-4 to TRBJ2-3; maybe TRBD2 (5 bases). Germline V lookup: CDR1 SGHNT, CDR2 YYREEE (reference sequence). V lost 5 bases and J 3 bases, leaving 19 bases between the germline ends. The CDR3 length is 16 residues. CDR3 DNA sequence: TGTGCCAGCAGTCTTGGCCACGCTCGGGGTACAGATACGCAGTATTTT. Protein sequence: CASSLGHARGTDTQYF.

This sequence joins TRBV18 and TRBJ1-1; D ambiguous. V lost 2 bases and J lost 1, with 14 bases in between. The CDR3 is made up of 16 amino acids. Germline assignment: CDR1 KGHSH and CDR2 LQKENI. As DNA, the CDR3 is TGTGCCAGCTCACCATTGAGGGCAGGAGGGAACACTGAAGCTTTCTTT. It specifies CASSPLRAGGNTEAFF.

This chain connects TRBV7-9 to TRBJ2-7; 8 bases are shared with TRBD2. The germline CDR1 and CDR2 sequences are SEHNR and FQNEAQ (reference sequence). The V and J ends lost 5 bases and 4 bases, in that order; junction bases with no gene match: 7. The CDR3 loop spans 14 amino acids. The CDR3 is CASSPPGLVYEQYF. In DNA form, the CDR3 reads TGTGCCAGCAGCCCCCCGGGACTAGTTTACGAGCAGTACTTC. The full variable domain, completed using reference TRBV7-9 and TRBJ2-7, is DTGVSQNPRHKITKRGQNVTFRCDPISEHNRLYWYRQTLGQGPEFLTYFQNEAQLEKSRLLSDRFSAERPKGSFSTLEIQRTEQGDSAMYLCASSPPGLVYEQYFGPGTRLTVT.

This clone showed up just once. The chain couples TRBV11-2 to TRBJ2-1; TRBD2 might be the D (6 bases). With 0 bases removed from V and 3 bases from J, the gap between germline ends came to 12 bases. This CDR3 contains 16 residues. Germline values: CDR1 SGHAT, CDR2 FQNNGV. The CDR3 loop is CASSLERMGGYNEQFF. CDR3 bases: TGTGCCAGCAGCTTAGAGAGGATGGGGGGCTACAATGAGCAGTTCTTC.

V and J are TRBV18 and TRBJ2-7, with D possibly being TRBD1 (5 bases). CDR3 length: 13 residues. Trimming removed 3 bases at V and 6 bases at J, with 12 bases between. Germline loops: CDR1 KGHSH, CDR2 LQKENI. The CDR3 DNA reads as TGTGCCAGCTCACCTATAAGGGGCGGCGAGCAGTACTTC. Translating it yields CASSPIRGGEQYF.

This clone was detected only once. The chain uses TRBV30 and TRBJ2-7; no clear D gene. Germline assignment: CDR1 GTSNPN and CDR2 SVGIG (reference sequence). Trimming removed 4 bases at V and 0 bases at J, with 4 bases between. The CDR3 has 11 amino acids. The CDR3 here is CAWTSSYEQYF. CDR3 nucleotides: TGTGCCTGGACCAGCTCCTACGAGCAGTACTTC.

V and J are TRBV5-4 and TRBJ1-1, with 8 bases aligning to TRBD1. CDR3 length equals 14 residues. From germline, CDR1 is SGHNT and CDR2 YYREEE (reference sequence). V shed 4 bases and J 9 bases; nucleotides not matched to a gene: 11. The CDR3 nucleotides read TGTGCCAGCAGCCCCGGCGGACAGGGTTCTAAAGCTTTCTTT. Translation gives CASSPGGQGSKAFF. Using reference TRBV5-4 and TRBJ1-1 for the parts outside the CDR3, the full variable domain is ETGVTQSPTHLIKTRGQQVTLRCSSQSGHNTVSWYQQALGQGPQFIFQYYREEENGRGNFPPRFSGLQFPNYSSELNVNALELDDSALYLCASSPGGQGSKAFFGQGTRLTVV.

V is TRBV11-2 and J is TRBJ2-1; tentatively, D is TRBD1 (5 bases). Germline assignment: CDR1 SGHAT and CDR2 FQNNGV. The CDR3 runs 13 residues. The ends were cut back, 0 bases at V and 5 bases at J, with 5 bases in the middle. CDR3: CASSLETDNEQFF. CDR3 DNA: TGTGCCAGCAGCTTAGAGACAGACAATGAGCAGTTCTTC.

This clone was recorded only once. V gene TRBV10-1 combines with J gene TRBJ2-1, with 7 bases identical to TRBD1. J was trimmed by 0 bases and V by 8 bases; bases with no gene match: 4. Germline assignment: CDR1 WNHNN and CDR2 SYGVQD (reference sequence). CDR3 length equals 14 residues. The CDR3 region is CASSRDSSYNEQFF. The CDR3 bases are TGCGCCAGCTCTCGGGACAGCTCCTACAATGAGCAGTTCTTC.

This clone was seen a few times. The gene calls are TRBV20-1 and TRBJ2-5, with no clear D. The CDR3 has 10 amino acids. Germline V lookup: CDR1 DFQATT, CDR2 SNEGSKA (reference sequence). V was pared by 0 bases and J by 7 bases, with 3 bases between. CDR3 sequence (DNA): TGCAGTGCTAGAGATCTGACCCAGTACTTC. It yields the protein CSARDLTQYF.

The chain joins TRBV4-1 to TRBJ2-7; D is possibly TRBD1 (6 bases). V lost 4 bases and J 0 bases, leaving 13 bases between the germline ends. Germline CDR1 and CDR2: MGHRA and YSYEKL. CDR3 length equals 15 residues. The CDR3: CASSLTGTPSYEQYF. DNA for the CDR3: TGCGCCAGCAGCCTTACCGGGACACCCTCCTACGAGCAGTACTTC.

V gene TRBV5-5 combines with J gene TRBJ2-1; unclear D gene. In germline, CDR1 is SGHKS, CDR2 YYEKEE (reference sequence). The CDR3 consists of 13 residues. The V end lost 4 bases, the J end lost 4 bases, and 9 bases lay between the germline ends. CDR3 nucleotides: TGTGCCAGCAGCCGCACTGCGTACAATGAGCAGTTCTTC. Its protein is CASSRTAYNEQFF.

This rearrangement joins TRBV21-1 to TRBJ2-7; the D segment call TRBD2 is taken from the table without a DNA check. TRBV21-1 is a pseudogene locus. The CDR3 contains 15 residues. The CDR3 here is CASSNLRRSPYEQYF. CDR3 bases: TGTGCCAGCAGCAATCTACGCCGTAGCCCCTACGAGCAGTACTTC.

This clone was found once. V is TRBV27 and J is TRBJ2-7, with D perhaps TRBD2 (6 bases). CDR3 length: 15 amino acids. The V gene lost 7 bases and the J gene lost 3 bases, with 19 bases spanning the gap. Per germline, CDR1 MNHEY and CDR2 SMNVEV (reference sequence). CDR3 DNA: TGTGCCAGCAAGTTGAGCGGGTTGATCTACTACGAGCAGTACTTC. Translating gives CASKLSGLIYYEQYF.

This clone turned up a few times. The chain is built from TRBV5-1 and TRBJ2-1; perhaps TRBD2 as D (5 bases). From germline, CDR1 is SGHRS and CDR2 YFSETQ. The CDR3 length is 13 residues. V shed 0 bases and J shed 10 bases, with 11 bases lying between them. The CDR3 DNA reads TGCGCCAGCAGCTTGGGGACTGAGCAGGAGCAGTTCTTC. Protein product: CASSLGTEQEQFF.

V is TRBV6-1 and J is TRBJ2-4; D is perhaps TRBD1 (6 bases). Germline assignment: CDR1 MNHNS and CDR2 SASEGT. Trimming removed 1 base from V and 0 bases from J, with 13 bases in between. The CDR3 covers 17 residues. The CDR3 loop reads CASSEGDGTLAKNIQYF. DNA for the CDR3: TGTGCCAGCAGTGAAGGGGACGGGACATTAGCCAAAAACATTCAGTACTTC.

The genes are TRBV27 and TRBJ1-1; D ambiguous. The germline V and J ends were trimmed by 3 bases and 2 bases, with 13 bases remaining between them. Germline CDR1 MNHEY, CDR2 SMNVEV (reference sequence). The CDR3 extends over 15 amino acids. CDR3 sequence (DNA): TGTGCCAGCAGTTTCCCAGAGGAGGTAAACACTGAAGCTTTCTTT. Translation gives CASSFPEEVNTEAFF.

The V and J genes are TRBV25-1 and TRBJ1-2, with D possibly TRBD1 on 6 matching bases. The length of the CDR3 is 13 residues. Germline V lookup: CDR1 MGHDK, CDR2 SYGVNS. V lost 2 bases, J lost 5 bases, and 9 bases lay in between. The CDR3 sequence is CASSEGGSYGYTF. CDR3 coding DNA: TGTGCCAGCAGTGAAGGGGGCAGTTATGGCTACACCTTC.

This chain links TRBV6-2 or TRBV6-3 with TRBJ2-7, with D possibly TRBD1 on 5 matching bases. Looked up from germline, CDR1 is MNHEY and CDR2 is SVGEGT. The V gene lost 2 bases and the J gene lost 2 bases, with 13 bases spanning the gap. The length of the CDR3 is 15 residues. CDR3 region: CASSYPQGVTYEQYF. For the CDR3, the DNA is TGTGCCAGCAGTTACCCTCAGGGTGTCACCTACGAGCAGTACTTC.

The chain joins TRBV28 to TRBJ1-1; maybe TRBD1 (5 bases). Trimming removed 1 base from V and 4 bases from J, with 13 bases in between. Germline CDR1 MDHEN, CDR2 SYDVKM. The CDR3 extends over 15 amino acids. CDR3 amino acids: CASSLFNRMGTEAFF. The CDR3 DNA follows: TGTGCCAGCAGTTTATTTAACAGGATGGGCACTGAAGCTTTCTTT.